This T cell receptor beta chain is drawn from a study of shared clonotypes between healthy human individuals. Overall study results and limits: Among non-shared clonotypes, generation probabilities were lower than among those shared by all four donors.

Assay execution took place at the deep level. Sequenced by immunoSEQ multiplex PCR; TCRdb stores in-frame clones only, minus some. This table holds 2 million to 2.5 million clones, 80% to 95% found once. V was shortened by 3 bases and J by 2 bases, with 11 bases between the two germline ends. In germline, CDR1 is SGHKS, CDR2 YYEKEE (reference sequence). The CDR3 is made up of 14 amino acids. This clone appeared once. Its target is not known. The investigators split CD4+ cells into a CD45RA+ naive subset and a CD45RA-negative memory subset. The TCR originated in a young man in good health. Some clones in this sample may be carry-over from other donors' samples. The chain carries TRBV5-5 and TRBJ1-2, with D maybe TRBD1 (6 bases). The sequenced sample consisted of naive CD4+ T cells from PBMCs. Subset noted: CD45RA+ positively selected. CDR3 region: CASSSGTTNYGYTF. The CDR3 region has the DNA TGTGCCAGCAGCTCCGGGACAACGAACTATGGCTACACCTTC.